This T cell receptor beta chain was found in a study of T-cell memory formation after mild COVID-19. The length of the CDR3 is 14 residues. CDR1 is LNHDA, CDR2 SQIVND, per germline (reference sequence). Between the trimmed V and J ends, which lost 4 bases and 0 bases, there was a span of 7 bases. MiXCR was run by TCRdb on the 5' RACE reads, yielding one entry per CDR3 protein. The table has roughly 480,000 distinct CDR3 sequences, 20% to 30% seen once. This chain uses TRBV19 with TRBJ1-3; D may be TRBD1 (5 bases). Sequencing input: PBMCs or a T cell subset sorted from them (not recorded which). The clonotype originates from an adult woman who had mild COVID-19 (a few samples of this study predate the infection). Cell type and time point are not known. The DNA of the CDR3 is TGTGCCAGTAGTAGACAGTCCTCTGGAAACACCATATATTTT. As protein: CASSRQSSGNTIYF.